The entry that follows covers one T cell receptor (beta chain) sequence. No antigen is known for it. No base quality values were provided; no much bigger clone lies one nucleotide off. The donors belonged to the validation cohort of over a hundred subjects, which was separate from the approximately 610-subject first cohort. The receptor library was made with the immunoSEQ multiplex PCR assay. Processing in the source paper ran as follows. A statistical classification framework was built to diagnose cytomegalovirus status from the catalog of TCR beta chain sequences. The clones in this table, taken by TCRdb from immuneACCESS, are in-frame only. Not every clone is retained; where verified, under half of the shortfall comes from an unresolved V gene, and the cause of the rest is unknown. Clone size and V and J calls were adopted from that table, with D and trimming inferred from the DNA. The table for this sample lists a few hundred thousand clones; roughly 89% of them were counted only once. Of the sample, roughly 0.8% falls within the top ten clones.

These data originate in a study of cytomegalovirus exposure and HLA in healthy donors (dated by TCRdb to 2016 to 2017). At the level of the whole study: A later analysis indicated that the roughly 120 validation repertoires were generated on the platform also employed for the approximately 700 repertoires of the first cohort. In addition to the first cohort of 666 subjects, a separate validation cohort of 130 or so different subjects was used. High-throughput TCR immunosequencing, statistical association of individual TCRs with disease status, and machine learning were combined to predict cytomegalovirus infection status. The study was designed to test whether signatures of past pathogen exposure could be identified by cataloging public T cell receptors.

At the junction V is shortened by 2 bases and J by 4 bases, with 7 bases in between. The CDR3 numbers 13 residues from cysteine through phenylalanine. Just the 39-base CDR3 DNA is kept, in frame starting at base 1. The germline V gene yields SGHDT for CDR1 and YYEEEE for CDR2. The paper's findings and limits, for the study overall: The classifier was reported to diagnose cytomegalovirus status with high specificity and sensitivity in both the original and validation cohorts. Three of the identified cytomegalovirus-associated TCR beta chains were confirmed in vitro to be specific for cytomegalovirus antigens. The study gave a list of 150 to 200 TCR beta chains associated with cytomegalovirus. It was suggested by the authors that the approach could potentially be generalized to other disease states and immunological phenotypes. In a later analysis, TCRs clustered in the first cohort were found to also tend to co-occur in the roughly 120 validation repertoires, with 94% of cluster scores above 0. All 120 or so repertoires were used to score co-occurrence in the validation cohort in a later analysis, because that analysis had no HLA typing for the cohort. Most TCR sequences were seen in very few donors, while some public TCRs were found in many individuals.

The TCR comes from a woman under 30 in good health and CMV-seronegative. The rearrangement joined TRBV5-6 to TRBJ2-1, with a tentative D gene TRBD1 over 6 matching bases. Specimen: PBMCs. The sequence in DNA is TGTGCCAGCAGCTTTACAGGGTACAATGAGCAGTTCTTC. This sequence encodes CASSFTGYNEQFF.